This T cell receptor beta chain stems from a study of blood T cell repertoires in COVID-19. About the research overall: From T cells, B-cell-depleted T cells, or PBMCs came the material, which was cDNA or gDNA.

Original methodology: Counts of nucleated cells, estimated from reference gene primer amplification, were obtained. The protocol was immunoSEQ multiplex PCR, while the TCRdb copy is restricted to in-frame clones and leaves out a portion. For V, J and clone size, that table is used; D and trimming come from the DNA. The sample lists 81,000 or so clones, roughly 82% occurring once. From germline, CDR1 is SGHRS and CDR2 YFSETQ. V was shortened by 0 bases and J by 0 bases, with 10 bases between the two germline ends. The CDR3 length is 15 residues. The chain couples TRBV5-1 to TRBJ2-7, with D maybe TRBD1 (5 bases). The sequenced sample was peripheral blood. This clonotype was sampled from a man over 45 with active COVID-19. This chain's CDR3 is CASSLGGGASYEQYF. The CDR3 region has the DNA TGCGCCAGCAGCTTGGGAGGTGGGGCCTCCTACGAGCAGTACTTC.